These 12 T cell receptor beta chains were all obtained from the same sample, sequenced in a study of Graves' ophthalmopathy and Graves' hyperthyroidism. The study amplified TCR beta CDR3 regions using RNA transcripts. Investigators did first-round RT-PCR with HTBI primers, then second-round multiplex PCR. TCRdb fed the multiplex PCR reads into MiXCR, producing one record per CDR3 protein. The sample yields over 650,000 distinct CDR3 sequences, 35% to 45% seen once. The sample taken for sequencing was peripheral blood. Every receptor here comes from an adult man with Graves' ophthalmopathy.

With regard to this clonotype: A read error may explain this, as a much larger clone is one base away. This sequence joins TRBV7-9 and TRBJ1-2, with D unresolved. V lost 1 base, J lost 6 bases, and 15 bases lay in between. CDR3 length: 15 amino acids. Germline loops: CDR1 SEHNR, CDR2 FQNEAQ (reference sequence). The chain's CDR3 is CASSLETAGSHGYTF. The CDR3 DNA is TGTGCCAGCAGCTTAGAAACCGCCGGTTCCCATGGCTACACCTTC.

This clonotype was counted a few times. Here the CDR3 DNA reads TGTGCCAGCAGCCGCCGATTATTCAACACTGAAGCTTTCTTT. It translates to CASSRRLFNTEAFF. The rearrangement joins TRBV11-2 to TRBJ1-1, with D hard to call. The V gene's germline CDR1 is SGHAT and CDR2 FQNNGV. The CDR3 runs to 14 residues. Trimming took 5 bases from V and 2 from J, leaving 12 bases between them.

Ten or more counts support this clonotype. The chain carries TRBV9 and TRBJ2-7; TRBD1 is a possible D gene (7 bases). V was clipped by 4 bases and J by 3 bases, with 17 bases between them. CDR3 length: 15 residues. CDR1 SGDLS and CDR2 YYNGEE come from the germline V gene. The DNA for the CDR3 is TGTGCCAGCAGCCCGCGGGACAGAGCTATCTACGAGCAGTACTTC. Translated, it gives CASSPRDRAIYEQYF.

This clonotype was detected ten times or more. V and J are TRBV4-1 and TRBJ1-5; possibly TRBD1 for D (5 bases). The CDR3 is 12 amino acids. V was pared by 4 bases and J by 11 bases, with 12 bases between. Germline V gene lookup returns CDR1 MGHRA and CDR2 YSYEKL. The CDR3: CASSPGGGTQHF. As DNA, the CDR3 is TGCGCCAGCAGCCCCGGCGGGGGGACCCAGCATTTT.

This clonotype appeared a single time. Germline is not matched at one junction end, which may reflect a read error. The chain employs TRBV25-1 and TRBJ1-6, with a weak D call TRBD1 (5 bases). Germline V gives CDR1 MGHDK, CDR2 SYGVNS. This CDR3 is 15 amino acids long. The chain's CDR3 is CTSSEFGGDNSPLHF. The CDR3 coding sequence is TGTACCAGCAGTGAATTCGGGGGTGACAATTCACCCCTCCACTTT.

This clonotype was picked up many times. The chain carries TRBV20-1 and TRBJ1-2; D unresolved. V gave up 0 bases and J gave up 8 bases, with 13 bases separating them. Germline lookup yields CDR1 DFQATT and CDR2 SNEGSKA (reference sequence). The length of the CDR3 is 13 residues. CDR3: CSARDPLVYGYTF. The CDR3 bases are TGCAGTGCTAGAGATCCCTTGGTTTACGGCTACACCTTC.

The chain has TRBV7-2 and TRBJ2-3; the match to TRBD2 covers 10 bases. Germline-derived CDR1 and CDR2 are SGHTA and FQGNSA. J lost 6 bases, V lost 5 bases, and 8 bases had no gene match. This CDR3 is 15 amino acids long. CDR3: CASSKSGRAADTQYF. The CDR3 DNA reads as TGTGCCAGCAGCAAGAGCGGGAGGGCCGCGGATACGCAGTATTTT.

The V gene is TRBV19, the J gene TRBJ2-7; D ambiguous. V was clipped by 3 bases and J by 4 bases, with 7 bases between them. This CDR3 region has 12 residues. Germline lookup yields CDR1 LNHDA and CDR2 SQIVND (reference sequence). The CDR3 nucleotides are TGTGCCAGTAGTATTGTACGATACGAGCAGTACTTC. The encoded protein is CASSIVRYEQYF.

The genes are TRBV25-1 and TRBJ2-1; 7 bases are a match to TRBD2. Trimming cost V 3 bases and J 5 bases; bases outside gene matches: 10. The CDR3 spans 16 residues. CDR1 and CDR2 (germline): MGHDK, SYGVNS. CDR3 sequence reads: CASSEGRGLGNNEQFF. The CDR3 nucleotides are TGTGCCAGCAGTGAGGGGCGGGGGTTAGGTAACAATGAGCAGTTCTTC.

This clonotype was observed many times. V is TRBV2 and J is TRBJ1-2; D gene unclear. Germline CDR1 SNHLY, CDR2 FYNNEI. The CDR3 loop spans 13 amino acids. Trimming took off 6 bases at V and 4 bases at J, with 12 bases between the two ends. The CDR3, as DNA: TGTGCCAGCAGGATGCAGGAGATCTATGGCTACACCTTC. It is translated as CASRMQEIYGYTF. Filled out from reference TRBV2 and TRBJ1-2, the complete variable domain reads EPEVTQTPSHQVTQMGQEVILRCVPISNHLYFYWYRQILGQKVEFLVSFYNNEISEKSEIFDDQFSVERPDGSNFTLKIRSTKLEDSAMYFCASRMQEIYGYTFGSGTRLTVV.

This clonotype was counted many times. The rearrangement uses TRBV7-9 and TRBJ1-2; D perhaps matches TRBD1 (5 bases). The germline V and J ends were trimmed by 4 bases and 0 bases, with 6 bases remaining between them. The CDR3 length is 13 residues. The germline CDR1 and CDR2 sequences are SEHNR and FQNEAQ (reference sequence). The CDR3 protein is CASSSTANYGYTF. Written as DNA, the CDR3 is TGTGCCAGCAGCTCGACAGCTAACTATGGCTACACCTTC.

Note on this clonotype: This sequence may be a read error, since a much larger clone differs from it by one base. The chain's CDR3 is CASSPTGSVYGYTF. As DNA, the CDR3 is TGCGCCAGCAGCCCGACAGGGTCAGTCTATGGCTACACCTTC. This chain connects TRBV5-1 to TRBJ1-2, with TRBD1 identical over 7 bases. The CDR3 sequence is 14 residues long. Germline loops: CDR1 SGHRS, CDR2 YFSETQ. With V trimmed by 4 bases and J by 4 bases, 7 bases remained unmatched. The whole variable domain, filled in from reference TRBV5-1 and TRBJ1-2, reads KAGVTQTPRYLIKTRGQQVTLSCSPISGHRSVSWYQQTPGQGLQFLFEYFSETQRNKGNFPGRFSGRQFSNSRSEMNVSTLELGDSALYLCASSPTGSVYGYTFGSGTRLTVV.